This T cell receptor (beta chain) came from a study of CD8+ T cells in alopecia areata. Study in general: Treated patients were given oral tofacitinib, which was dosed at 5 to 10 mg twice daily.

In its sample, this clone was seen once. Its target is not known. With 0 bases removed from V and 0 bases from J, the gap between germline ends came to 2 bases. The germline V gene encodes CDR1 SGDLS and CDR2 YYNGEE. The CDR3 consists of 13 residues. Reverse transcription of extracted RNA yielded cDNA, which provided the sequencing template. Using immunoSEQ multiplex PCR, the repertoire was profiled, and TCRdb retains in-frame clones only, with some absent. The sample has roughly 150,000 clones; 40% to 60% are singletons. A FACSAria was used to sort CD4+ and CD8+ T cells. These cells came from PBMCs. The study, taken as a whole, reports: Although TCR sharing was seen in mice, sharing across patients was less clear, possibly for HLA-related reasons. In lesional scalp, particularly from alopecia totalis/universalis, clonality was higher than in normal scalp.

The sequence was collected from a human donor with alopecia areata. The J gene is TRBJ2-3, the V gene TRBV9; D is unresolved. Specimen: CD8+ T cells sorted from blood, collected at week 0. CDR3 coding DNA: TGTGCCAGCAGCGTAGACAGCACAGATACGCAGTATTTT. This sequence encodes CASSVDSTDTQYF.